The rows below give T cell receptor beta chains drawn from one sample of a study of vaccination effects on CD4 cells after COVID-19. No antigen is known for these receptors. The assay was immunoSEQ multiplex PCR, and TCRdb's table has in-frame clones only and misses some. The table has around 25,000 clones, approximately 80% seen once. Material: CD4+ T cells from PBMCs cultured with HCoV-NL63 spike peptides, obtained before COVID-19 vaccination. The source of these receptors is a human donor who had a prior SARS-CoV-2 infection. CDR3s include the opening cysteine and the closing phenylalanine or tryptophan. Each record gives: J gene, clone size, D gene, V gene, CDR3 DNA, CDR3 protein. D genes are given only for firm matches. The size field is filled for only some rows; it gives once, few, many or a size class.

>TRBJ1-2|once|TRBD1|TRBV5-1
TGCGCCAGCAGCAAGGACAGGGGTGGCTATGGCTACACCTTC
CASSKDRGGYGYTF
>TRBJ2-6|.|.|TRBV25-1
TGTGCCAGCAGTGAACCGGCAGCCAACGTCCTGACTTTC
CASSEPAANVLTF
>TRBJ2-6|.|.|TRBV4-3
TGCGCCAGCAGCAATGGGGGATCAGGGGCCAACGTCCTGACTTTC
CASSNGGSGANVLTF
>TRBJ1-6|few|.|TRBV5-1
TGCGCCAGCAGCATAACAGGGTATTCACCCCTCCACTTT
CASSITGYSPLHF
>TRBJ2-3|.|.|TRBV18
TGTGCCAGCTCACGGGAGTTCTCCGGGAAGAGCGCAGATACGCAGTATTTT
CASSREFSGKSADTQYF
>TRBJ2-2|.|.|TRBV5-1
TGCGCCAGCAGCTTGATCCCCGCGAACACCGGGGAGCTGTTTTTT
CASSLIPANTGELFF
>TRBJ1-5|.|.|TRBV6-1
TGTGCCAGCAGTGATTTCCAGCCCCAGCATTTT
CASSDFQPQHF
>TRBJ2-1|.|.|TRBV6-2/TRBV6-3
TGTGCCAGCAGTTTTTGGACAGCCGACTACAATGAGCAGTTCTTC
CASSFWTADYNEQFF
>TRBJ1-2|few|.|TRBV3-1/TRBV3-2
TGTGCCAGCAGCCAACGTGGAGGGAATGGCTACACCTTC
CASSQRGGNGYTF
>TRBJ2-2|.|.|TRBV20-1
TGCAGTGCTAGTTCGGGGATTAACACCGGGGAGCTGTTTTTT
CSASSGINTGELFF
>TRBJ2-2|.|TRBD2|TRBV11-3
TGTGCCAGCAGCCCAGGATTGCGGGAGGTGGACACCGGGGAGCTGTTTTTT
CASSPGLREVDTGELFF
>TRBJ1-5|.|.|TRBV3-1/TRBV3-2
TGTGCCAGCAGCCTCCGGACAGCAGGGCAGCCCCAGCATTTT
CASSLRTAGQPQHF
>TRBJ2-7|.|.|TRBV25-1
TGTGCCAGCAGTGAATATCGGCTAGGACAGAGCTACGAGCAGTACTTC
CASSEYRLGQSYEQYF
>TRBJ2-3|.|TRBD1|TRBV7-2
TGTGCCAGCAGCCCGGGACAGATCACAGATACGCAGTATTTT
CASSPGQITDTQYF
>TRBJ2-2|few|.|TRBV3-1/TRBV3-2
TGTGCCAGCAGTGAAGGCACATACACCGGGGAGCTGTTTTTT
CASSEGTYTGELFF
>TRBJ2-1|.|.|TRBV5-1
TGCGCCAGCAAGAGCCTAGGGTATAGTGGCGGGATAAGGTCCTACAATGAGCAGTTCTTC
CASKSLGYSGGIRSYNEQFF
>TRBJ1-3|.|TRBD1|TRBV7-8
TGTGCCAGCAGTCAGACAGGGTTAGGAAACACCATATATTTT
CASSQTGLGNTIYF
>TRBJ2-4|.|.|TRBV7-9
TGTGCCAGCAGCTTCTCGGGTGCAAACATTCAGTACTTC
CASSFSGANIQYF
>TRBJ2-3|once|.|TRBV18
TGTGCCAGCTCACCATCGGCAGATACGCAGTATTTT
CASSPSADTQYF
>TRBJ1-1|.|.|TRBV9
TGTGCCAGCAGCGTACAAGACAACACTGAAGCTTTCTTT
CASSVQDNTEAFF
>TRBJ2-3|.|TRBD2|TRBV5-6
TGTGCCAGCAGCTTTCCCCTAGCGGGAGATACGCAGTATTTT
CASSFPLAGDTQYF
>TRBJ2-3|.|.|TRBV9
TGTGCCAGCAGCATGAACGAGGGTGGGGGGCGCACAGATACGCAGTATTTT
CASSMNEGGGRTDTQYF
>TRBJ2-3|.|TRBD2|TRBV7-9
TGTGCCAGCAGCTTTGCACTAGCGGGGCCGGTTGATACGCAGTATTTT
CASSFALAGPVDTQYF
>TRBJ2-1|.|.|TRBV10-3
TGTGCCATCGCGGCCAGCGACGAGTACAATGAGCAGTTCTTC
CAIAASDEYNEQFF
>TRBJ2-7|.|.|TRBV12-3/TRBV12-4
TGTGCCAGCAGTTTAGGGAACTCCTACGAGCAGTACTTC
CASSLGNSYEQYF
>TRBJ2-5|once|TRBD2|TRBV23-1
TGCGCCAGCAGTCAACCTCGAACTAGCGGGGGGAGCTTCCAGGAGACCCAGTACTTC
CASSQPRTSGGSFQETQYF